Listed below are T cell receptor beta chains from one sample, sequenced in a study of blood T cell repertoires in COVID-19. Clones were sequenced by immunoSEQ multiplex PCR, and TCRdb holds only the in-frame ones, with some missing. In the table there are 40,000 to 55,000 clones, roughly 90% of which are singletons. The sequenced sample consisted of peripheral blood. Receptors were obtained from a human donor in a cohort sampled during active COVID-19. Both conserved end residues are part of each CDR3. D genes are given only for firm matches. Some rows have no size entry. The others give once, few or many, or a class for an expanded clone.

d_gene,abundance,j_gene,v_gene,CDR3aa,CDR3nt
TRBD1,.,TRBJ2-1,TRBV7-3,CASGLIRGGVGHNEQFF,TGTGCCAGCGGGCTAATCCGAGGGGGCGTTGGGCACAATGAGCAGTTCTTC
TRBD2,.,TRBJ2-2,TRBV7-2,CASSSGRATGELFF,TGTGCCAGCAGTAGCGGGAGGGCCACCGGGGAGCTGTTTTTT
TRBD1,once,TRBJ1-6,TRBV5-6,CASSPDRPSSYNSPLHF,TGTGCCAGCAGCCCGGACAGGCCGAGCTCCTATAATTCACCCCTCCACTTT
TRBD1,.,TRBJ1-1,TRBV6-2/TRBV6-3,CASSYTGQGALAFF,TGTGCCAGCAGTTATACCGGACAGGGGGCGTTGGCTTTCTTT
.,.,TRBJ1-2,TRBV7-9,CASSLEQKNYGYTF,TGTGCCAGCAGCTTAGAACAGAAGAACTATGGCTACACCTTC
TRBD1,.,TRBJ1-2,TRBV5-6,CASSLLGTGNGYTF,TGTGCCAGCAGCTTGTTAGGGACAGGGAATGGCTACACCTTC
TRBD1,.,TRBJ1-4,TRBV20-1,CSASSGGINEKLFF,TGCAGTGCTAGTTCAGGGGGGATTAATGAAAAACTGTTTTTT
TRBD2,.,TRBJ2-1,TRBV5-1,CASSLGGGNSYNEQFF,TGCGCCAGCAGCTTGGGCGGGGGGAACTCCTACAATGAGCAGTTCTTC
TRBD2,.,TRBJ2-1,TRBV6-5,CASSYGGGYNEQFF,TGTGCCAGCAGTTACGGGGGGGGCTACAATGAGCAGTTCTTC
TRBD2,.,TRBJ2-7,TRBV4-3,CASSVLAGFGEQYF,TGCGCCAGCAGCGTCCTAGCGGGATTTGGCGAGCAGTACTTC
.,.,TRBJ2-4,TRBV21-1,CASSYSGRASLAKNIQYF,TGTGCCAGCAGTTACAGCGGGAGGGCGTCACTAGCCAAAAACATTCAGTACTTC
.,.,TRBJ2-1,TRBV5-1,CASSLGGAANEQFF,TGCGCCAGCAGCTTGGGTGGGGCGGCGAACGAGCAGTTCTTC
TRBD1,.,TRBJ2-7,TRBV19,CASSISSGTGMSHEQYF,TGTGCCAGTAGTATATCATCAGGGACAGGGATGAGCCACGAGCAGTACTTC
.,.,TRBJ2-5,TRBV29-1,CSALFSRTQYF,TGCAGCGCCCTATTTTCACGGACCCAGTACTTC
TRBD2,.,TRBJ2-3,TRBV5-6,CASSLVLAGVTDTQYF,TGTGCCAGCAGCTTGGTTTTAGCGGGGGTCACAGATACGCAGTATTTT
TRBD2,few,TRBJ2-3,TRBV7-3,CASSLTSGGGGSTDTQYF,TGTGCCAGCAGCTTAACTTCAGGTGGGGGAGGGTCCACAGATACGCAGTATTTT
.,few,TRBJ1-2,TRBV30,CAWSLGGSYGYTF,TGTGCCTGGAGTCTGGGGGGTAGCTATGGCTACACCTTC
.,.,TRBJ2-3,TRBV10-3,CAISYRADTQYF,TGTGCCATCAGCTATCGGGCAGATACGCAGTATTTT
.,.,TRBJ2-7,TRBV12-3/TRBV12-4,CASSLWQTYEQYF,TGTGCCAGCAGTTTATGGCAGACCTACGAGCAGTACTTC
TRBD2,.,TRBJ2-3,TRBV14,CASSQPLAGTSTDTQYF,TGTGCCAGCAGCCAACCACTAGCGGGCACTAGCACAGATACGCAGTATTTT
.,.,TRBJ1-2,TRBV30,CAWRRQGRRRSGYTF,TGTGCCTGGAGGCGGCAGGGGCGGCGGAGGTCCGGCTACACCTTC
TRBD1,once,TRBJ2-7,TRBV18,CASSPRQGSEEQYF,TGTGCCAGCTCACCAAGACAGGGTTCGGAGGAGCAGTACTTC
TRBD1,.,TRBJ2-7,TRBV28,CASSFRSTGGTHSYEQYF,TGTGCCAGCAGTTTTAGGTCGACAGGGGGCACCCACTCCTACGAGCAGTACTTC
TRBD2,.,TRBJ2-7,TRBV19,CASSPGGTGSYEQYF,TGTGCCAGTAGCCCGGGAGGGACTGGATCCTACGAGCAGTACTTC
.,few,TRBJ1-5,TRBV6-2/TRBV6-3,CASSYSGGGQPQHF,TGTGCCAGCAGTTACTCCGGGGGAGGCCAGCCCCAGCATTTT
.,.,TRBJ2-5,TRBV13,CASRPAWEEETQYF,TGTGCCAGCAGACCCGCGTGGGAGGAAGAGACCCAGTACTTC
TRBD2,.,TRBJ2-3,TRBV11-2,CASSSERGTSTDTQYF,TGTGCCAGCAGCTCAGAGCGGGGGACTAGCACAGATACGCAGTATTTT
TRBD2,.,TRBJ2-2,TRBV9,CASRASGGASNGELFF,TGTGCCAGCAGGGCTAGCGGGGGGGCCTCAAACGGGGAGCTGTTTTTT
.,.,TRBJ2-6,TRBV6-1,CASSEPGHLPSGANVLTF,TGTGCCAGCAGTGAACCGGGACACCTACCCTCTGGGGCCAACGTCCTGACTTTC
TRBD2,.,TRBJ2-2,TRBV4-1,CASSDQFSGGAGGELFF,TGCGCCAGCAGCGACCAATTTAGCGGGGGGGCCGGCGGGGAGCTGTTTTTT
.,.,TRBJ2-3,TRBV24-1,CATSDSGPGLADTQYF,TGTGCCACCAGTGATTCGGGCCCAGGGTTAGCAGATACGCAGTATTTT
TRBD1,.,TRBJ2-7,TRBV4-3,CASSQRPGQGYEQYF,TGCGCCAGCAGCCAAAGGCCGGGACAGGGCTACGAGCAGTACTTC
TRBD2,.,TRBJ2-1,TRBV5-8,CASSPQGLAATSSYNEQFF,TGTGCCAGCAGCCCTCAAGGACTAGCGGCCACTAGCTCCTACAATGAGCAGTTCTTC
.,.,TRBJ1-3,TRBV11-2,CASSRAAGGTGNTIYF,TGTGCCAGCAGCCGCGCCGCGGGCGGGACCGGAAACACCATATATTTT
.,.,TRBJ1-3,TRBV24-1,CATSEPGSGNTIYF,TGTGCCACCAGTGAGCCAGGGTCGGGAAACACCATATATTTT
TRBD1,.,TRBJ2-1,TRBV7-9,CASSLYQGAFEQFF,TGTGCCAGCAGCTTATACCAGGGGGCGTTTGAGCAGTTCTTC
.,.,TRBJ1-2,TRBV6-2/TRBV6-3,CASSYTLDGRGDYGYTF,TGTGCCAGCAGTTACACTCTCGACGGGAGGGGCGACTATGGCTACACCTTC
.,.,TRBJ2-1,TRBV7-3,CASSLVGAGGYNEQFF,TGTGCCAGCAGCCTCGTGGGGGCGGGTGGCTACAATGAGCAGTTCTTC
TRBD1,.,TRBJ1-1,TRBV5-1,CASSLRWTGGEGTEAFF,TGCGCCAGCAGCTTACGATGGACAGGGGGCGAAGGGACTGAAGCTTTCTTT
.,.,TRBJ2-2,TRBV11-3,CASSPQGFNTGELFF,TGTGCCAGCAGCCCTCAGGGGTTTAACACCGGGGAGCTGTTTTTT
TRBD1,.,TRBJ2-1,TRBV5-4,CASRSGTGGNEQFF,TGTGCCAGCAGATCCGGGACAGGGGGGAATGAGCAGTTCTTC
TRBD2,.,TRBJ2-1,TRBV19,CASGTSGILEQFF,TGTGCCAGCGGGACTAGCGGGATTCTTGAGCAGTTCTTC
.,.,TRBJ2-1,TRBV5-1,CASSRSAGRGLYNEQFF,TGCGCCAGCAGCCGGTCCGCGGGGCGGGGGCTCTACAATGAGCAGTTCTTC
TRBD2,.,TRBJ2-7,TRBV11-2,CASSLQASGRSGEQYF,TGTGCCAGCAGCTTACAAGCTAGCGGCCGTTCCGGTGAGCAGTACTTC
TRBD1,.,TRBJ1-1,TRBV30,CAWSPRDRRGTEAFF,TGTGCCTGGAGTCCCCGGGACAGGAGAGGCACTGAAGCTTTCTTT
TRBD1,few,TRBJ1-1,TRBV7-2,CASSRQGQGEAFF,TGTGCCAGCAGTCGACAGGGGCAGGGTGAAGCTTTCTTT
.,.,TRBJ1-2,TRBV4-3,CASSQDHDLGALYGYTF,TGCGCCAGCAGCCAAGATCACGACCTAGGGGCGTTGTATGGCTACACCTTC
.,medium-sized,TRBJ1-6,TRBV5-5,CASSVAWERYNSPLHF,TGTGCCAGCAGTGTAGCATGGGAGCGCTATAATTCACCCCTCCACTTT
TRBD1,.,TRBJ1-1,TRBV6-5,CASSYSSGTGSTEAFF,TGTGCCAGCAGTTACTCTTCCGGGACAGGGAGCACTGAAGCTTTCTTT
TRBD2,.,TRBJ2-7,TRBV4-2,CASSQVRGGSSGGAYEQYF,TGTGCCAGCAGCCAAGTACGGGGTGGGTCTAGCGGGGGGGCCTACGAGCAGTACTTC
TRBD2,.,TRBJ2-3,TRBV7-2,CASSFRRGDTDTQYF,TGTGCCAGCAGCTTTCGGCGGGGGGACACAGATACGCAGTATTTT